The 3 T cell receptor beta chains below come from one sample, sequenced in a study of blood T cell repertoires in COVID-19. Assay: immunoSEQ multiplex PCR; the TCRdb copy retains only in-frame clones and omits some. Counted here are roughly 220,000 clones, 75% to 85% occurring once; the ten biggest clones make up roughly 4.3%. The specimen was PBMCs or T cells enriched from blood (not recorded which). The source of these receptors is a man aged 30 to 45 with acute COVID-19.

The chain employs TRBV19 and TRBJ2-1; 7 bases map to TRBD1. CDR1 and CDR2 (germline): LNHDA, SQIVND (reference sequence). The CDR3 is made up of 15 amino acids. The ends lost 5 bases at V and 7 bases at J; junction bases unmatched: 11. DNA of the CDR3: TGTGCCAGTAGTCCACGCGAGGGGGCCGGGAATGAGCAGTTCTTC. As protein: CASSPREGAGNEQFF.

V and J are TRBV29-1 and TRBJ1-1; 7 bases map to TRBD1. The CDR3 is 13 residues long. Germline lookup yields CDR1 SQVTM and CDR2 ANQGSEA. With V trimmed by 3 bases and J by 4 bases, 5 bases remained unmatched. The CDR3: CSVDEGAGTEAFF. The CDR3 DNA reads as TGCAGCGTTGATGAGGGGGCAGGCACTGAAGCTTTCTTT. Full variable domain (rest looked up from reference TRBV29-1 and TRBJ1-1): SAVISQKPSRDICQRGTSLTIQCQVDSQVTMMFWYRQQPGQSLTLIATANQGSEATYESGFVIDKFPISRPNLTFSTLTVSNMSPEDSSIYLCSVDEGAGTEAFFGQGTRLTVV.

CDR3 sequence reads: CASSELPSGGALGTDTQYF. CDR3 coding DNA: TGTGCCAGCAGTGAACTACCTAGCGGGGGGGCATTGGGCACAGATACGCAGTATTTT. The chain employs TRBV2 and TRBJ2-3; 12 bases map to TRBD2. CDR3 size: 19 residues. The V gene's germline CDR1 is SNHLY and CDR2 FYNNEI. Trimming took 2 bases from V and 1 from J; bases not matched to a gene: 10.